This TCR beta chain was retrieved from a study of blood T cell repertoires in COVID-19. Looking at the study overall: Samples taken during acute and convalescent COVID-19 were collected in the United States, Italy and Spain. The analysed material was cDNA or gDNA that came from T cells, B-cell-depleted T cells, or PBMCs.

In the source study's methods: Reference gene primer amplification gave nucleated cell count estimates. Using immunoSEQ multiplex PCR, the repertoire was profiled, and TCRdb retains in-frame clones only, with some absent. V, J and clone size are taken as reported in that table, and D and trimming were inferred from the DNA itself. This table has about 260,000 clones, around 84% appearing once. Trimming pared 4 bases from V and 3 bases from J, leaving 16 bases between. The germline gives CDR1 WNHNN, CDR2 SYGVQD (reference sequence). The CDR3 contains 15 residues. Specimen: peripheral blood. The V gene is TRBV10-1, the J gene TRBJ2-7; possible D gene TRBD2, 6 bases. The TCR was taken from a man in his 60s with acute or convalescent COVID-19. The CDR3 region is CASSAGGIPNYEQYF. CDR3 nucleotides: TGCGCCAGCAGTGCAGGAGGGATTCCTAACTACGAGCAGTACTTC.